One sample yielded the 8 T cell receptor beta chains listed below, sequenced in a study of blood T cell repertoires in COVID-19. Clones were sequenced by immunoSEQ multiplex PCR, and TCRdb holds only the in-frame ones, with some missing. The sample lists approximately 130,000 clones; approximately 82% were seen once. Sequenced: peripheral blood. Every receptor here comes from a man older than 75 with active or convalescent COVID-19.

This clone has just one count. This chain joins TRBV10-3 and TRBJ2-3, with 12 bases that match TRBD2. CDR1 and CDR2 (germline): ENHRY, SYGVKD. This CDR3 contains 16 residues. V lost 5 bases to trimming and J lost 0 bases; unmatched junction nucleotides: 3. CDR3 region: CAISQGLAGSTDTQYF. The CDR3 region has the DNA TGTGCCATCAGTCAAGGACTAGCGGGGAGCACAGATACGCAGTATTTT.

V and J are TRBV5-4 and TRBJ2-1; D is ambiguous. Germline V gene lookup returns CDR1 SGHNT and CDR2 YYREEE (reference sequence). The CDR3 contains 13 residues. V lost 4 bases to trimming and J lost 6 bases, with 11 bases between them. The CDR3 nucleotides are TGTGCCAGCAGCCCGAGTATGAGCAATGAGCAGTTCTTC. Encoded protein: CASSPSMSNEQFF. The variable domain in full, with the rest retrieved from reference TRBV5-4 and TRBJ2-1, is ETGVTQSPTHLIKTRGQQVTLRCSSQSGHNTVSWYQQALGQGPQFIFQYYREEENGRGNFPPRFSGLQFPNYSSELNVNALELDDSALYLCASSPSMSNEQFFGPGTRLTVL.

This rearrangement joins TRBV6-5 to TRBJ1-1; 9 positions match TRBD1. Germline V gene sequence: CDR1 MNHEY, CDR2 SVGAGI. CDR3 size: 15 residues. V was pared by 9 bases and J by 4 bases, with 12 bases of the junction left unmatched. The CDR3 loop reads CASLDMGQGSTEAFF. The CDR3, as DNA: TGTGCCAGTCTAGACATGGGACAGGGAAGCACTGAAGCTTTCTTT.

The genes are TRBV7-8 and TRBJ2-2; TRBD2 agrees at 8 bases. The CDR3 runs 16 residues. The V segment lost 3 bases and the J segment 5 bases; nucleotides outside the gene matches: 8. The germline V gene has CDR1 SGHVS and CDR2 FQNEAQ. This chain's CDR3 is CASSFTSGGLTGELFF. CDR3 DNA sequence: TGTGCCAGCAGCTTTACGAGCGGGGGCCTTACCGGGGAGCTGTTTTTT. The full variable domain, in which reference TRBV7-8 and TRBJ2-2 provide the parts outside the CDR3, is GAGVSQSPRYKVAKRGQDVALRCDPISGHVSLFWYQQALGQGPEFLTYFQNEAQLDKSGLPSDRFFAERPEGSVSTLKIQRTQQEDSAVYLCASSFTSGGLTGELFFGEGSRLTVL.

The V and J genes are TRBV28 and TRBJ1-5; 10 bases fit TRBD1. V shed 6 bases, J shed 7 bases, and the junction held 6 bases outside the gene matches. The CDR3 runs 14 residues. Germline CDR1 reads MDHEN; CDR2 reads SYDVKM. Here the CDR3 DNA reads TGTGCCAGCAGGACGGACAGGGGGAAACAGCCCCAGCATTTT. Translation gives CASRTDRGKQPQHF. The full variable domain, with the rest looked up from reference TRBV28 and TRBJ1-5, is DVKVTQSSRYLVKRTGEKVFLECVQDMDHENMFWYRQDPGLGLRLIYFSYDVKMKEKGDIPEGYSVSREKKERFSLILESASTNQTSMYLCASRTDRGKQPQHFGDGTRLSIL.

J is TRBJ1-1 and V is TRBV2, with D unclear. The ends were cut back, 3 bases at V and 0 bases at J, with 8 bases in the middle. This CDR3 region has 14 residues. Germline V gives CDR1 SNHLY, CDR2 FYNNEI. CDR3 sequence reads: CASSDVTVNTEAFF. For the CDR3, the DNA is TGTGCCAGCAGTGACGTAACGGTGAACACTGAAGCTTTCTTT.

This clone appeared once. This chain uses TRBV3-1 (or the pseudogene TRBV3-2) with TRBJ1-2, with TRBD1 matching 9 bases. CDR3 length equals 14 residues. V shed 5 bases and J 4 bases; nucleotides not matched to a gene: 5. CDR1 LGHDT and CDR2 YNNKEL come from the germline V gene (reference sequence). The CDR3 DNA follows: TGTGCCAGCAGCTACGGGACAGGGATCTATGGCTACACCTTC. This encodes CASSYGTGIYGYTF.

The chain is built from TRBV19 and TRBJ1-5; the D is unclear. The CDR3 consists of 17 residues. V shed 6 bases and J shed 0 bases, with 18 bases lying between them. Germline V lookup: CDR1 LNHDA, CDR2 SQIVND (reference sequence). CDR3 residues: CASRRRQREDSNQPQHF. The DNA for the CDR3 is TGTGCCAGTAGACGCCGCCAGAGAGAGGATAGCAATCAGCCCCAGCATTTT.